This TCR beta chain was sequenced in a study of human T cells and chemical hapten exposure. This CDR3 contains 12 residues. The V gene lost 1 base and the J gene lost 6 bases, with 3 bases spanning the gap. From germline, CDR1 is LGHDT and CDR2 YNNKEL (reference sequence). TCRdb re-called the RACE reads through MiXCR, storing one row per CDR3 protein. Of 60,000 to 70,000 distinct CDR3 sequences in the sample, 9.5% to 12% were seen once. Time point reported: pre-sensitization, week 0. Treatment noted: therapeutic diphenylcyclopropenone sensitization with weekly scalp DPC. This clonotype was counted at least ten times.

The starting material was whole blood, obtained in connection with sensitization to the hapten diphenylcyclopropenone (DPC). The TCR comes from a woman in her fifties or sixties with alopecia areata. Some clones in this sample may be carry-over from other donors' samples. The rearrangement links TRBV3-1 to TRBJ2-2, with no clear D. CDR3 sequence (DNA): TGTGCCAGCAGCCAAGTTTCCGGGGAGCTGTTTTTT. Translating gives CASSQVSGELFF. Variable domain in full (rest from reference TRBV3-1 and TRBJ2-2): DTAVSQTPKYLVTQMGNDKSIKCEQNLGHDTMYWYKQDSKKFLKIMFSYNNKELIINETVPNRFSPKSPDKAHLNLHINSLELGDSAVYFCASSQVSGELFFGEGSRLTVL.